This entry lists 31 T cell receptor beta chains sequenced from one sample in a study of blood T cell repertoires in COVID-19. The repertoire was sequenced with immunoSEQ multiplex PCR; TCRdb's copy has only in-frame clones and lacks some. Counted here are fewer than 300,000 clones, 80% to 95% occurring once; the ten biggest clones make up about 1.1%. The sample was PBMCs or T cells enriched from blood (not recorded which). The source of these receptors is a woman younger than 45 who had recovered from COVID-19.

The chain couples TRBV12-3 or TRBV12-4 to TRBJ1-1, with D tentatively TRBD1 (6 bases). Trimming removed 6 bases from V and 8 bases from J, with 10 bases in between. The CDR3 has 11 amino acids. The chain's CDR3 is CASRKQGEAFF. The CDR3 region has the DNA TGTGCCAGCAGAAAACAGGGCGAAGCTTTCTTT.

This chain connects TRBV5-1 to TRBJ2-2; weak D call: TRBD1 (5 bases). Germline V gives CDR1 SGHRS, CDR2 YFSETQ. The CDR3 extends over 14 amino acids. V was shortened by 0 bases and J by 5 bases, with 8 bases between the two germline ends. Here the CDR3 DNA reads TGCGCCAGCAGCTTGGCCAGGGTAACCGGGGAGCTGTTTTTT. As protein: CASSLARVTGELFF.

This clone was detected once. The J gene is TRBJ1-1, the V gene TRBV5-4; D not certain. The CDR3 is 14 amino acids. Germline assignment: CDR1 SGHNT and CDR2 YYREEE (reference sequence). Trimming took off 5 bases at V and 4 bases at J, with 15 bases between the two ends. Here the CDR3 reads CASRYVLILTEAFF. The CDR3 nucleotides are TGTGCCAGCAGATACGTCCTTATACTCACTGAAGCTTTCTTT.

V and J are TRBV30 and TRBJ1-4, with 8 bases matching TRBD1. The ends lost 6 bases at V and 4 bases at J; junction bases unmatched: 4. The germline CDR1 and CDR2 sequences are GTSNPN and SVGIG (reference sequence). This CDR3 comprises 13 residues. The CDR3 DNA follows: TGTGCCTGTAGACAGGGGAATAATGAAAAACTGTTTTTT. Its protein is CACRQGNNEKLFF. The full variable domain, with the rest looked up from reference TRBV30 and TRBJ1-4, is SQTIHQWPATLVQPVGSPLSLECTVEGTSNPNLYWYRQAAGRGLQLLFYSVGIGQISSEVPQNLSASRPQDRQFILSSKKLLLSDSGFYLCACRQGNNEKLFFGSGTQLSVL.

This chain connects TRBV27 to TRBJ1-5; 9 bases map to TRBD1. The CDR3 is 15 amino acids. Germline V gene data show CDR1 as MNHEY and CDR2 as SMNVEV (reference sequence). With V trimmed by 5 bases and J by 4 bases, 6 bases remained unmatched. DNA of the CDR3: TGTGCCAGCAGTGGTACAGGGGGCAAGAATCAGCCCCAGCATTTT. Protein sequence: CASSGTGGKNQPQHF.

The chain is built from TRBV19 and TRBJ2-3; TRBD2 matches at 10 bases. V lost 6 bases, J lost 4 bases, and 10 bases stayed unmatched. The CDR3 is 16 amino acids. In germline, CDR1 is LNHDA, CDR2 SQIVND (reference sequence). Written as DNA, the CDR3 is TGTGCCAGTAGAAAAAATCTAGCGGGAGCCGCAGATACGCAGTATTTT. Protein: CASRKNLAGAADTQYF.

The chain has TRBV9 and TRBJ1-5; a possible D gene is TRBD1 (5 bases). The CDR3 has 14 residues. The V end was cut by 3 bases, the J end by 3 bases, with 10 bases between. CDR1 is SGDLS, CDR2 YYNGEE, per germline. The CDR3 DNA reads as TGTGCCAGCAGCGGGACACCACACAATCAGCCCCAGCATTTT. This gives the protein CASSGTPHNQPQHF. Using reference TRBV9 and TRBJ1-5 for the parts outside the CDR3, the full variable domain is DSGVTQTPKHLITATGQRVTLRCSPRSGDLSVYWYQQSLDQGLQFLIQYYNGEERAKGNILERFSAQQFPDLHSELNLSSLELGDSALYFCASSGTPHNQPQHFGDGTRLSIL.

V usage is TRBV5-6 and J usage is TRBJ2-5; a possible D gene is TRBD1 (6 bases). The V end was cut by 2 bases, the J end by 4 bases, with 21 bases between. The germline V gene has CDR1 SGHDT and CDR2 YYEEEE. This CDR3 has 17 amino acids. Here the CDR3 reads CASSLTGTWVLGETQYF. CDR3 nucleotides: TGTGCCAGCAGCTTAACCGGGACATGGGTATTGGGAGAGACCCAGTACTTC.

CDR3 in DNA: TGTGCCAGCAGTTACGCGCCGGGGACCCAGTACTTC. It codes for CASSYAPGTQYF. This chain joins TRBV6-5 and TRBJ2-5; D gene unclear. CDR3 size: 12 residues. Germline V gene sequence: CDR1 MNHEY, CDR2 SVGAGI. Trimming removed 2 bases at V and 7 bases at J, with 8 bases between.

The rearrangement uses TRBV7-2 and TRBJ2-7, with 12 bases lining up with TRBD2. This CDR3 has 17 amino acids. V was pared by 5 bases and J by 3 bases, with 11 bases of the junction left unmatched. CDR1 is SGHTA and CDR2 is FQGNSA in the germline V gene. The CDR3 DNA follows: TGTGCCAGCAGCCTAGGACTAGCGGGACTCAATTTCTACGAGCAGTACTTC. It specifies CASSLGLAGLNFYEQYF.

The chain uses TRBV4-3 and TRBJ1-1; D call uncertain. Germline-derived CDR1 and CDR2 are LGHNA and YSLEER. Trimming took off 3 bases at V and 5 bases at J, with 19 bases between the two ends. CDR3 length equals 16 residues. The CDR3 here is CASSHAVEARGTEAFF. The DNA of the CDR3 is TGCGCCAGCAGCCACGCGGTAGAGGCGCGAGGTACTGAAGCTTTCTTT.

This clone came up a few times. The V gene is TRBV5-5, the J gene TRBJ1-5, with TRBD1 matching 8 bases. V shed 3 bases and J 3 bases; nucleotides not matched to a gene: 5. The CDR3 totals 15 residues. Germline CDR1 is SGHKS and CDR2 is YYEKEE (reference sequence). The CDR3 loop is CASSSGQGFNQPQHF. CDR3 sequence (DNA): TGTGCCAGCAGCTCCGGACAGGGCTTCAATCAGCCCCAGCATTTT.

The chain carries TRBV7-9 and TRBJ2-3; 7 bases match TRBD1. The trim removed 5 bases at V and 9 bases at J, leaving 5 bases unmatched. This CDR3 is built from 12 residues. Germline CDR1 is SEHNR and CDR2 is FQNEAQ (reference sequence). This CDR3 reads CASSPGQVTQYF. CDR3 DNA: TGTGCCAGCAGCCCCGGACAGGTAACGCAGTATTTT.

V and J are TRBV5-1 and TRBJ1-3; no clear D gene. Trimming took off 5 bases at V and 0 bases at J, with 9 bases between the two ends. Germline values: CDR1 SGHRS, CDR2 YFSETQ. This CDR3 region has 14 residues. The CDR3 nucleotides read TGCGCCAGCAGTGAGGGAGACTCTGGAAACACCATATATTTT. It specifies CASSEGDSGNTIYF. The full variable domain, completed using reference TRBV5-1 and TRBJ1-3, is KAGVTQTPRYLIKTRGQQVTLSCSPISGHRSVSWYQQTPGQGLQFLFEYFSETQRNKGNFPGRFSGRQFSNSRSEMNVSTLELGDSALYLCASSEGDSGNTIYFGEGSWLTVV.

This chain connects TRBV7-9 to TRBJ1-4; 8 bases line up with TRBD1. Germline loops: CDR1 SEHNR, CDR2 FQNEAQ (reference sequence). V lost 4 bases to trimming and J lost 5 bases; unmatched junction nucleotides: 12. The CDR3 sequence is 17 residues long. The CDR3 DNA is TGTGCCAGCAGCTGGAGTACCCTGGGGACAGGAAATGAAAAACTGTTTTTT. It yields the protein CASSWSTLGTGNEKLFF.

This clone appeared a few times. The CDR3, as DNA: TGTGCCAGCTCACCCTTTAGACAGGCAGACTACGAGCAGTACTTC. It translates to CASSPFRQADYEQYF. V usage is TRBV18 and J usage is TRBJ2-7; tentatively, D is TRBD1 (6 bases). Germline V CDR1 and CDR2: KGHSH, LQKENI. The V gene lost 3 bases and the J gene lost 3 bases, with 15 bases spanning the gap. The CDR3 covers 15 residues. The full variable domain, its missing parts supplied by reference TRBV18 and TRBJ2-7, is NAGVMQNPRHLVRRRGQEARLRCSPMKGHSHVYWYRQLPEEGLKFMVYLQKENIIDESGMPKERFSAEFPKEGPSILRIQQVVRGDSAAYFCASSPFRQADYEQYFGPGTRLTVT.

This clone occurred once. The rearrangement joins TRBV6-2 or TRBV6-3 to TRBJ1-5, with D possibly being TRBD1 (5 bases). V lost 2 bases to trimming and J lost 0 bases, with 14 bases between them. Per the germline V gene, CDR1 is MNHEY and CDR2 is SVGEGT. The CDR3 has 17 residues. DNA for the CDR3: TGTGCCAGCAGTTACATTGGGGCAGCTTATAGCAATCAGCCCCAGCATTTT. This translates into CASSYIGAAYSNQPQHF.

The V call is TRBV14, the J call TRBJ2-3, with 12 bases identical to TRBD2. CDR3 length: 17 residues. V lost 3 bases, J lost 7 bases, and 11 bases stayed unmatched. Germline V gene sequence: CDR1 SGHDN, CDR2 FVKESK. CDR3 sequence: CASSHARLAGELYTQYF. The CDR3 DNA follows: TGTGCCAGCAGCCACGCCAGACTAGCGGGAGAACTATATACGCAGTATTTT.

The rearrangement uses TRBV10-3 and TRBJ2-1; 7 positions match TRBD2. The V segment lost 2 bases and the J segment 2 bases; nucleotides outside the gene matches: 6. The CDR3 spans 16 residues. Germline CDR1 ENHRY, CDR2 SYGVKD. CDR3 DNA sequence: TGTGCCATCAGTGAGCGGGGGGACGATCCCTACAATGAGCAGTTCTTC. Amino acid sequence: CAISERGDDPYNEQFF.

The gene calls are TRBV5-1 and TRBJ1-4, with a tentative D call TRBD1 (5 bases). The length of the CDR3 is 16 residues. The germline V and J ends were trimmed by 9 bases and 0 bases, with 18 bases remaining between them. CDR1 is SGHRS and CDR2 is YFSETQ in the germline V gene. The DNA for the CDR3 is TGCGCCACCCGACGGGACCCGGGGGCAACTAATGAAAAACTGTTTTTT. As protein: CATRRDPGATNEKLFF.

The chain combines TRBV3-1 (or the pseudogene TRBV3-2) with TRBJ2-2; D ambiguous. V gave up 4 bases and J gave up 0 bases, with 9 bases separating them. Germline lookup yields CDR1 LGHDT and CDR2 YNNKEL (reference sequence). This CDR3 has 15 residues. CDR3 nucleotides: TGTGCCAGCAGCCGAGACGACACGAACACCGGGGAGCTGTTTTTT. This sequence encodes CASSRDDTNTGELFF.

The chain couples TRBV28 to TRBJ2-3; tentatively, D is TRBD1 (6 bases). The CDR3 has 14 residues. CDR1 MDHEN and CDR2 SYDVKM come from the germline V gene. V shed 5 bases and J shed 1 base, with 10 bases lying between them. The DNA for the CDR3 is TGTGCCAGCAGTACAGGGTTCGGCACAGATACGCAGTATTTT. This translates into CASSTGFGTDTQYF.

CDR3 amino acids: CAWSVLGIGSYNEQFF. As DNA, the CDR3 is TGTGCCTGGAGTGTACTCGGGATTGGCTCCTACAATGAGCAGTTCTTC. J is TRBJ2-1 and V is TRBV30; D might be TRBD2 (5 bases). Germline CDR1 reads GTSNPN; CDR2 reads SVGIG (reference sequence). This CDR3 is built from 16 residues. Trimming left V 0 bases short and J 0 bases short, with 12 bases between. Filled out from reference TRBV30 and TRBJ2-1, the complete variable domain reads SQTIHQWPATLVQPVGSPLSLECTVEGTSNPNLYWYRQAAGRGLQLLFYSVGIGQISSEVPQNLSASRPQDRQFILSSKKLLLSDSGFYLCAWSVLGIGSYNEQFFGPGTRLTVL.

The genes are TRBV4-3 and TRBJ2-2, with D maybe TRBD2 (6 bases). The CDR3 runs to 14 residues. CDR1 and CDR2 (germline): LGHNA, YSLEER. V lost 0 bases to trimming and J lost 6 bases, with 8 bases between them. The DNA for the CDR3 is TGCGCCAGCAGCCAAGATTCGGGGGCCGGGGAGCTGTTTTTT. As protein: CASSQDSGAGELFF.

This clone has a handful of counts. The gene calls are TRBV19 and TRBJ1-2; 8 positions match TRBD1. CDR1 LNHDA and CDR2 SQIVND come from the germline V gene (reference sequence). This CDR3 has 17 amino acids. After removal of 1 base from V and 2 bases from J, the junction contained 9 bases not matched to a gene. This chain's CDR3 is CASSIGRRTGRNYGYTF. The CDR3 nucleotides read TGTGCCAGTAGTATAGGGAGAAGGACAGGGAGGAACTATGGCTACACCTTC.

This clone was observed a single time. The CDR3 is CASSRDRGLNSPLHF. The CDR3, as DNA: TGCGCCAGCAGTAGGGACAGGGGCTTGAATTCACCCCTCCACTTT. The chain carries TRBV5-1 and TRBJ1-6; 10 nucleotides align to TRBD1. In germline, CDR1 is SGHRS, CDR2 YFSETQ. V was pared by 5 bases and J by 7 bases, with 6 bases of the junction left unmatched. There are 15 residues in the CDR3.

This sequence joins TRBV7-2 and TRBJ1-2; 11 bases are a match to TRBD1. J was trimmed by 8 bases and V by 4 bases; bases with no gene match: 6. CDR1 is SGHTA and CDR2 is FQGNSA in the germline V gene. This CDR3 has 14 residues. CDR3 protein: CASSSGTGGSGYTF. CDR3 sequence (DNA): TGTGCCAGCAGCTCCGGGACAGGGGGGTCCGGCTACACCTTC. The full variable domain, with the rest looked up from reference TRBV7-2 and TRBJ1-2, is GAGVSQSPSNKVTEKGKDVELRCDPISGHTALYWYRQSLGQGLEFLIYFQGNSAPDKSGLPSDRFSAERTGGSVSTLTIQRTQQEDSAVYLCASSSGTGGSGYTFGSGTRLTVV.

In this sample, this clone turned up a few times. CDR3 coding DNA: TGTGCCAGCTCACCGCAGGGTTTTACTTCTGGCAATGAGCAGTTCTTC. Translated: CASSPQGFTSGNEQFF. The V call is TRBV18, the J call TRBJ2-1; possibly TRBD1 for D (5 bases). The germline V gene has CDR1 KGHSH and CDR2 LQKENI. Trimming removed 3 bases at V and 6 bases at J, with 18 bases between. This CDR3 contains 16 residues.

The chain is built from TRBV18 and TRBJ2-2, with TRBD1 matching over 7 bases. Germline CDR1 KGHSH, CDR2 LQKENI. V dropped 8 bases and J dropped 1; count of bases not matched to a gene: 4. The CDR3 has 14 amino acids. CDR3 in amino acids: CASTGQKNTGELFF. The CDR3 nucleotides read TGTGCCAGCACGGGACAGAAGAACACCGGGGAGCTGTTTTTT.

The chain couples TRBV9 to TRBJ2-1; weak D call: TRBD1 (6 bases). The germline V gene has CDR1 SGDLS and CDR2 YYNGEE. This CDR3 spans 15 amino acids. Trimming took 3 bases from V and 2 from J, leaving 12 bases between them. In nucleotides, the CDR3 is TGTGCCAGCAGCGGTACAGGGAGCCCCTACAATGAGCAGTTCTTC. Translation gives CASSGTGSPYNEQFF.

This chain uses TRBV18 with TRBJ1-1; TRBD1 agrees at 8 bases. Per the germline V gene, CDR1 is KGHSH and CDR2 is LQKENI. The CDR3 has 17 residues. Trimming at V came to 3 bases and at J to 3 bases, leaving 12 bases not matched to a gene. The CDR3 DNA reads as TGTGCCAGCTCACCTGGGGCAGGGGGCGCGTATGACACTGAAGCTTTCTTT. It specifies CASSPGAGGAYDTEAFF. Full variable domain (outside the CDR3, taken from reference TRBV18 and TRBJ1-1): NAGVMQNPRHLVRRRGQEARLRCSPMKGHSHVYWYRQLPEEGLKFMVYLQKENIIDESGMPKERFSAEFPKEGPSILRIQQVVRGDSAAYFCASSPGAGGAYDTEAFFGQGTRLTVV.